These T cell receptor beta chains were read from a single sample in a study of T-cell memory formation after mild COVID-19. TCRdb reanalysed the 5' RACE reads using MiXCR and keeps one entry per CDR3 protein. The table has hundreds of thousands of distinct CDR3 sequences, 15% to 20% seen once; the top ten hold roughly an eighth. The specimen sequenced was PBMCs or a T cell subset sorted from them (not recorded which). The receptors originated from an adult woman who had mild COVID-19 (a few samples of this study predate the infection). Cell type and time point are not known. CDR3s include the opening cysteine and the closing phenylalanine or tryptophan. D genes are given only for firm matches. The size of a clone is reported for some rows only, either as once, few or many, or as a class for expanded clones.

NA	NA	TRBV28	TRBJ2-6	CASSLAVAGANVLTF	TGTGCCAGCAGTTTAGCAGTGGCTGGGGCCAACGTCCTGACTTTC
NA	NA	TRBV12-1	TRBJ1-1	CASSPRSGGIQIDTEAFF	TGTGCCAGCAGTCCCAGAAGTGGGGGGATCCAAATTGACACTGAAGCTTTCTTT
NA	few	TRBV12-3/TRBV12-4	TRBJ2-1	CASSDPRGYNEQFF	TGTGCCAGCAGCGACCCCCGCGGCTACAATGAGCAGTTCTTC
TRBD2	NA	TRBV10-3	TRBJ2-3	CASLTSGDHTQYF	TGTGCCAGCCTGACTAGCGGGGACCATACGCAGTATTTT
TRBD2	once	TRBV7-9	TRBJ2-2	CASMALAGGPWGELFF	TGTGCCAGCATGGCCCTAGCGGGGGGACCCTGGGGGGAGCTGTTTTTT
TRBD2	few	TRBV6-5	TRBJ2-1	CASRFTSVSNEQFF	TGTGCCAGCAGGTTTACTAGCGTAAGCAATGAGCAGTTCTTC
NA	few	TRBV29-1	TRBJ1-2	CSVIRGSFPTNYGYTF	TGCAGCGTTATAAGGGGTTCCTTTCCCACCAACTATGGCTACACCTTC
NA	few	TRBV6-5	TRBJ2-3	CASSYQTTSLITDTQYF	TGTGCCAGCAGTTATCAAACTACATCCCTGATCACAGATACGCAGTATTTT
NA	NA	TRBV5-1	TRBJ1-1	CASSLSAGESTEAFF	TGCGCCAGCAGCTTGTCGGCAGGGGAGAGCACTGAAGCTTTCTTT
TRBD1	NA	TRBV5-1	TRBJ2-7	CASRFLDRSYEQYF	TGCGCCAGCAGGTTCTTGGACAGGAGCTACGAGCAGTACTTC
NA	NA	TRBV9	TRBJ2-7	CASSVGEASRQYF	TGTGCCAGCAGCGTAGGGGAGGCATCAAGGCAGTACTTC
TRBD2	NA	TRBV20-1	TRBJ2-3	CSALQSSGGISGTQYF	TGCAGTGCTCTGCAAAGTAGCGGGGGGATTTCGGGTACGCAGTATTTT
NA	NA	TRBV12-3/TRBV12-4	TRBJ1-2	CASRSAPHNYGYTF	TGTGCCAGCAGGTCGGCCCCCCATAACTATGGCTACACCTTC
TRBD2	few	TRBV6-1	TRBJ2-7	CAAGGAGVPYEQYF	TGTGCCGCGGGGGGCGCGGGGGTCCCCTACGAGCAGTACTTC
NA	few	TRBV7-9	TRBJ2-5	CASSLDVGSANF	TGTGCCAGCAGCTTAGATGTGGGAAGTGCCAACTTC
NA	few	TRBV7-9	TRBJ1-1	CASNSGYTEAFF	TGTGCCAGCAACTCGGGGTACACTGAAGCTTTCTTT
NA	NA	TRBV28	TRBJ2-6	CAVRGTGANVLTF	TGTGCCGTCCGGGGGACTGGGGCCAACGTCCTGACTTTC
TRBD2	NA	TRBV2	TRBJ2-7	CATRWGGIDYEQYF	TGTGCCACCCGATGGGGAGGGATAGACTACGAGCAGTACTTC
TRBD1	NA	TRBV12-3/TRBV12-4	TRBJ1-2	CASSRTGKEGYTF	TGTGCCAGCAGTCGGACAGGGAAGGAAGGCTACACCTTC
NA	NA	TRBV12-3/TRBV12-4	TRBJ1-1	CASSLQTWNTEAFF	TGTGCCAGCAGTCTCCAGACTTGGAACACTGAAGCTTTCTTT
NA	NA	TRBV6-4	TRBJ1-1	CASSDSEGTEAFF	TGTGCCAGCAGTGACTCGGAGGGGACTGAAGCTTTCTTT
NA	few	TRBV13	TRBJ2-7	CASSRGGGATTYEQYF	TGTGCCAGCAGCCGAGGTGGAGGGGCGACGACCTACGAGCAGTACTTC
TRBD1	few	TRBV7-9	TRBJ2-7	CASSSQGVRYF	TGTGCCAGCAGCTCCCAGGGGGTTCGGTACTTC
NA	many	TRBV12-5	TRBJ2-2	CASGLGPMNTGELFF	TGTGCTAGTGGTTTGGGACCCATGAACACCGGGGAGCTGTTTTTT
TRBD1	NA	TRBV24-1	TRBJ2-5	CATSEARGLEETQYF	TGTGCCACCAGTGAGGCCAGGGGGCTGGAAGAGACCCAGTACTTC
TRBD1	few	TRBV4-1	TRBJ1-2	CASSQAGTGVGYTF	TGCGCCAGCAGCCAAGCCGGGACAGGGGTGGGCTACACCTTC
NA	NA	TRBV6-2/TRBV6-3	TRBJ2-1	CASSRAYGPYNEQFF	TGTGCCAGCAGTCGTGCTTACGGCCCCTACAATGAGCAGTTCTTC
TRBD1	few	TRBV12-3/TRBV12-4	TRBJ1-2	CASRAGTGDGYTF	TGTGCCAGCAGGGCTGGGACAGGGGATGGCTACACCTTC
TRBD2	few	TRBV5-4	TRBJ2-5	CASSQGLAARETQYF	TGTGCCAGCAGCCAAGGACTAGCGGCTCGGGAGACCCAGTACTTC
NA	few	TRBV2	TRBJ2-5	CASSEIVGLPPGTQYF	TGTGCCAGCAGTGAAATCGTTGGCCTACCTCCAGGGACCCAGTACTTC
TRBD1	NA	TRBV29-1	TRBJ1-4	CSVEEPTGKNEKLFF	TGCAGCGTTGAGGAGCCGACAGGGAAAAATGAAAAACTGTTTTTT
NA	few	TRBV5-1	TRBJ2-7	CASSLSTGTYEQYF	TGCGCCAGCAGCTTGAGTACAGGGACCTACGAGCAGTACTTC
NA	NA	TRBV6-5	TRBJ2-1	CASSYTKGGGEQFF	TGTGCCAGCAGTTACACAAAGGGTGGGGGCGAGCAGTTCTTC
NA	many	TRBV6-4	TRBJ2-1	CASSDLGGNNEQFF	TGTGCCAGCAGTGACTTGGGGGGTAACAATGAGCAGTTCTTC
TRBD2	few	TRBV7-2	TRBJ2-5	CASSPWTSGGPGETQYF	TGTGCCAGCAGCCCCTGGACTAGCGGGGGCCCCGGAGAGACCCAGTACTTC
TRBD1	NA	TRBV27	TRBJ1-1	CASRLGRDRSSTEAFF	TGTGCCAGCAGACTTGGCCGGGACAGATCTTCCACTGAAGCTTTCTTT
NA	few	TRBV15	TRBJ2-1	CATSRDRVGSWSYNEQFF	TGTGCCACCAGCAGAGATAGAGTAGGTAGTTGGTCCTACAATGAGCAGTTCTTC
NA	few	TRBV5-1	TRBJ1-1	CASSLGGGLNTEAFF	TGCGCCAGCAGCCTTGGAGGTGGGTTGAACACTGAAGCTTTCTTT
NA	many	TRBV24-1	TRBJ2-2	CATSDPTGTGELFF	TGTGCCACCAGTGATCCAACAGGCACCGGGGAGCTGTTTTTT
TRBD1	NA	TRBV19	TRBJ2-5	CASNTGTGDRETQYF	TGTGCCAGTAATACCGGGACAGGGGATAGAGAGACCCAGTACTTC
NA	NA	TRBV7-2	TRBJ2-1	CASSSRFMNEQFF	TGTGCCAGCAGCTCCCGGTTCATGAATGAGCAGTTCTTC
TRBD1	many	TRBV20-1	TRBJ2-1	CSARQGGGSYNEQFF	TGCAGTGCCAGACAGGGGGGGGGCTCCTACAATGAGCAGTTCTTC
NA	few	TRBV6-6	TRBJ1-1	CASGGAGPEAFF	TGTGCCAGCGGAGGGGCAGGTCCGGAAGCTTTCTTT
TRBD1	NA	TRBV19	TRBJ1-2	CASSISGTENYGYTF	TGTGCCAGTAGTATCTCCGGGACAGAAAACTATGGCTACACCTTC
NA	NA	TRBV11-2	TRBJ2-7	CASSLGWTADYEQYF	TGTGCCAGCAGCTTGGGTTGGACAGCGGATTACGAGCAGTACTTC
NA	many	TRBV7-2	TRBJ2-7	CASTPPGRYEQYF	TGTGCCAGCACCCCCCCCGGGCGCTACGAGCAGTACTTC
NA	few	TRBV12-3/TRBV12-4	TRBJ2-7	CASSATGDIYEQYF	TGTGCCAGCAGTGCGACAGGCGATATCTACGAGCAGTACTTC
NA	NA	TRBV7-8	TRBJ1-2	CASSLGRVGQLRNYGYTF	TGTGCCAGCAGCTTAGGACGGGTGGGGCAGCTTAGGAACTATGGCTACACCTTC
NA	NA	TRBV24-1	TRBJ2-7	CATSDTGAYEQYF	TGTGCCACCAGTGATACCGGGGCCTACGAGCAGTACTTC
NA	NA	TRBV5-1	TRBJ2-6	CASSLALGAGANVLTF	TGCGCCAGCAGCTTGGCCCTTGGTGCTGGGGCCAACGTCCTGACTTTC
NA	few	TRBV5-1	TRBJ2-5	CASSELRTAKTQYF	TGCGCCAGCAGCGAACTGAGAACGGCCAAGACCCAGTACTTC
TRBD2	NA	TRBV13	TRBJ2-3	CASSSKTSGRPLLSTDTQYF	TGTGCCAGCAGCTCAAAGACTAGCGGGAGGCCCCTCCTTAGCACAGATACGCAGTATTTT
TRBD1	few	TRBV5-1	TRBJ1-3	CASSFSGTGGTRRSSGNTIYF	TGCGCCAGCAGCTTCTCCGGGACAGGGGGGACAAGACGCAGCTCTGGAAACACCATATATTTT
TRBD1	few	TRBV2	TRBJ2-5	CASRGDSQETQYF	TGTGCCAGCAGAGGGGACAGCCAAGAGACCCAGTACTTC
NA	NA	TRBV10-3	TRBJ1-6	CAISDPGSYSPLHF	TGTGCCATCAGTGACCCGGGGAGTTACTCACCCCTCCACTTT
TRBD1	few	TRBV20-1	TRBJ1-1	CSARDGTANTEAFF	TGCAGTGCTAGAGATGGGACAGCGAACACTGAAGCTTTCTTT
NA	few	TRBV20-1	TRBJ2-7	CSARGQLSFSYEQYF	TGCAGTGCTAGAGGACAGCTTTCCTTCTCCTACGAGCAGTACTTC